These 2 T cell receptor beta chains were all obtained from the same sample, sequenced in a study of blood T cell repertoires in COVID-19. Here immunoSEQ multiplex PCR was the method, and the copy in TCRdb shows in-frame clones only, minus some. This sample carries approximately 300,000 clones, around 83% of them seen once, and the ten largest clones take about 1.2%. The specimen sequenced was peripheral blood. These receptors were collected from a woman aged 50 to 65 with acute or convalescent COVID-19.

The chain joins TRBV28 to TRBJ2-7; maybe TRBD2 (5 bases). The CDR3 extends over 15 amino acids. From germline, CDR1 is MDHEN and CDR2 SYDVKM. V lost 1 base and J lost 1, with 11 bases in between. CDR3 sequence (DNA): TGTGCCAGCAGTTTATCAGGCGAGGGTTCCTACGAGCAGTACGTC. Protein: CASSLSGEGSYEQYV.

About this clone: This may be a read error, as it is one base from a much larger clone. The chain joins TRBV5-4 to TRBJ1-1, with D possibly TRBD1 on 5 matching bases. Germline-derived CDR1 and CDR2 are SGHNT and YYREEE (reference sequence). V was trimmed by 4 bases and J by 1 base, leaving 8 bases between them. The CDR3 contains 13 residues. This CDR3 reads CASSKTGNTEAFF. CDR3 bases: TGTGCCAGCAGCAAAACAGGGAACACTGAAGCTTTCTTT. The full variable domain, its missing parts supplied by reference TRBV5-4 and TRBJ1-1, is ETGVTQSPTHLIKTRGQQVTLRCSSQSGHNTVSWYQQALGQGPQFIFQYYREEENGRGNFPPRFSGLQFPNYSSELNVNALELDDSALYLCASSKTGNTEAFFGQGTRLTVV.